This record covers a single TCR beta chain. In the study's own analysis: Quantification of nucleated cells was approximated via reference gene primer amplification. Measured with immunoSEQ multiplex PCR; TCRdb has only the in-frame clones, and not every one. D and trimming were read from the DNA, whereas the V and J calls and clone size are those reported in that table. The table has about 61,000 clones, roughly 90% seen once. This record comes from a study of blood T cell repertoires in COVID-19. The germline V gene encodes CDR1 SNHLY and CDR2 FYNNEI. This CDR3 has 13 residues. Trimming removed 5 bases from V and 5 bases from J; junction bases left unmatched: 3.

V and J are TRBV2 and TRBJ2-5, with TRBD1 matching over 9 bases. This sequence was found in a woman in her forties or fifties with active or convalescent COVID-19. Material: peripheral blood. CDR3 protein: CASSTGGWETQYF. CDR3 DNA sequence: TGTGCCAGCAGTACAGGGGGCTGGGAGACCCAGTACTTC.